Below, one T cell receptor beta chain is given with its context. The antigen remains unidentified. The germline CDR1 and CDR2 sequences are DFQATT and SNEGSKA (reference sequence). V lost 4 bases, J lost 5 bases, and 7 bases stayed unmatched. This CDR3 region has 13 residues. The data were taken from a study of post-analysis software for immune sequencing data. Researchers reported that TCR beta cDNA libraries carried unique molecular identifiers. Each sample of about 0.95 to 10 million input T cells yielded about 500,000 cDNA molecules, so each molecule approximated one T cell. Each CDR3 protein is one row after TCRdb ran MiXCR on the PCR reads. The sample consists of roughly 400,000 distinct CDR3 sequences, 30% to 40% of them appearing once. General study points: Samples sharing a preparation batch grouped tightly together when assessed by F measure. A few TRBV segments (TRBV5-6, TRBV5-1 and TRBV20-1 among them) occurred more frequently in patients than in controls. Compared with controls, patients showed significantly lower normalized Chao1 diversity.

The chain joins TRBV20-1 to TRBJ2-7; 8 nucleotides line up with TRBD2. The sample comprised blood. This clonotype originated in a girl aged 2-10 years with multiple sclerosis. The CDR3 loop is CSAIGTSAHEQYF. CDR3 nucleotide sequence: TGCAGTGCTATCGGGACTAGTGCGCACGAGCAGTACTTC.